A selection of T cell receptor beta chains follows, all from one sample in a study of T cell responses to AZD1222 COVID-19 vaccine. TCRdb keeps only in-frame clones here, not all; method: immunoSEQ multiplex PCR. The repertoire consists of some 180,000 clones, with roughly 90% occurring once and the leading ten covering 1.6%. Sequencing used peripheral blood, obtained on day 0 of AZD1222 vaccination. These receptor sequences come from an adult in good health. CDR3s include the opening cysteine and the closing phenylalanine or tryptophan. Fields, in order: D gene, V gene, clone size, J gene, CDR3 DNA, CDR3 protein. D genes are given only for firm matches. Rows may omit the clone size; those that give it use once, few, many or a size class.

>TRBD1|TRBV28|once|TRBJ2-2
TGTGCCAGCAGCCTGACAGGGGCCACCGGGGAGCTGTTTTTT
CASSLTGATGELFF
>TRBD1|TRBV24-1|.|TRBJ2-2
TGTGCCACCAGTGACCGTCCCGGGACAGGGGGCACCGGGGAGCTGTTTTTT
CATSDRPGTGGTGELFF
>.|TRBV5-6|.|TRBJ2-1
TGTGCCAGCAGCTTGGCCGCGGAGCGGGTCGGGGGTGAGCAGTTCTTC
CASSLAAERVGGEQFF
>.|TRBV29-1|once|TRBJ2-2
TGCAGCGTTGAGGGTAATACCGGGGAGCTGTTTTTT
CSVEGNTGELFF
>TRBD1|TRBV10-2|once|TRBJ1-4
TGCGCCAGCCGGGGACAGGGAGGGTCAACTAATGAAAAACTGTTTTTT
CASRGQGGSTNEKLFF
>.|TRBV7-3|.|TRBJ2-2
TGTGCCAGCAGCTTAGGTGGAAGGTCGAACACCGGGGAGCTGTTTTTT
CASSLGGRSNTGELFF
>.|TRBV6-6|once|TRBJ1-2
TGTGCCAGCGGCGTAGTGATCGGCGGCTACACCTTC
CASGVVIGGYTF
>TRBD2|TRBV6-5|.|TRBJ2-3
TGTGCCAGCAGTCCGGGGACTAGCGGGAGGGATACGCAGTATTTT
CASSPGTSGRDTQYF
>.|TRBV6-5|.|TRBJ1-4
TGTGCCAGTAGGAACCCCCTCGATGAAAAACTGTTTTTT
CASRNPLDEKLFF
>.|TRBV6-5|.|TRBJ1-2
TGTGCCAGCAGTTACTCGTCAGCCCCCTATGGCTACACCTTC
CASSYSSAPYGYTF
>.|TRBV19|.|TRBJ1-3
TGTGCCAGTAGTATACTCAATGGAAACACCATATATTTT
CASSILNGNTIYF
>TRBD2|TRBV25-1|.|TRBJ2-5
TGTGCCAGCAGTCTACAGGAGCGGGAGCGGGAAGAGACCCAGTACTTC
CASSLQEREREETQYF
>TRBD2|TRBV7-6|.|TRBJ2-1
TGTGCCAGCAGCTTAGCCCGGGGGGGCCGTAATGAGCAGTTCTTC
CASSLARGGRNEQFF
>.|TRBV18|.|TRBJ1-2
TGTGCCAGCTCACCCTCTGGACAGCTTGGCTACACCTTC
CASSPSGQLGYTF
>TRBD1|TRBV6-1|once|TRBJ2-7
TGTGCCAGCAGTGACCCAGGGGGTCCGAGGCACGAGCAGTACTTC
CASSDPGGPRHEQYF
>.|TRBV5-1|.|TRBJ1-2
TGCGCCAGCAGCTTGGGACGGAACTATGGCTACACCTTC
CASSLGRNYGYTF
>.|TRBV28|.|TRBJ1-2
TGTGCCAGCAGTTTATTAAAGGGGGGTGGCTACACCTTC
CASSLLKGGGYTF
>.|TRBV6-5|.|TRBJ1-2
TGTGCCAGCAGTTTTTCAGGAGGAGGTTATGGCTACACCTTC
CASSFSGGGYGYTF
>.|TRBV19|once|TRBJ2-2
TGTGCCAGTAGTTGGGGCAGGGGCACCGGGGAGCTGTTTTTT
CASSWGRGTGELFF
>.|TRBV7-8|.|TRBJ2-2
TGTGCCAGCAGCCCAGGGTTTACCGGGGAGCTGTTTTTT
CASSPGFTGELFF
>.|TRBV7-3|.|TRBJ2-3
TGTGCCAGCAGCGCGACTGCGTCAGATACGCAGTATTTT
CASSATASDTQYF
>.|TRBV10-2|once|TRBJ1-6
TGCGCCAGCATGGCGGGGACCGACTATAATTCACCCCTCCACTTT
CASMAGTDYNSPLHF
>.|TRBV30|.|TRBJ1-1
TGTGCCTGGAATAAGAGCCCAAGGAACACTGAAGCTTTCTTT
CAWNKSPRNTEAFF
>.|TRBV6-5|.|TRBJ1-5
TGTGCCAGCAGCCTGGACTGGTACAGCAATCAGCCCCAGCATTTT
CASSLDWYSNQPQHF
>.|TRBV2|.|TRBJ2-1
TGTGCCAGCAGCTTTCAGGGGCTCTCCTACAATGAGCAGTTCTTC
CASSFQGLSYNEQFF
>TRBD1|TRBV30|.|TRBJ1-2
TGTGCCTGGAACTCGGGACAGGGGCGCCCCTATGGCTACACCTTC
CAWNSGQGRPYGYTF
>TRBD1|TRBV6-5|.|TRBJ1-3
TGTGCCAGCAGGACAGGGGGCCCAGGAAACACCATATATTTT
CASRTGGPGNTIYF
>.|TRBV30|.|TRBJ1-1
TGTGCCTGGAGTCTTAACGGGAGGACTGAAGCTTTCTTT
CAWSLNGRTEAFF
>.|TRBV11-2|once|TRBJ1-1
TGTGCCAGCAGCCAGTTCGGTGGGGCGAACACTGAAGCTTTCTTT
CASSQFGGANTEAFF
>.|TRBV5-1|once|TRBJ1-2
TGCGCCAGCAGCTTGGGTAGCGAAAACTATGGCTACACCTTC
CASSLGSENYGYTF
>.|TRBV11-1|.|TRBJ1-2
TGTGCCAGCAGCTTAGGGACCGCCACCTCTAACTATGGCTACACCTTC
CASSLGTATSNYGYTF
>.|TRBV7-8|.|TRBJ2-2
TGTGCCAGCAGCTTAGACGGGGAAGGGGAGCTGTTTTTT
CASSLDGEGELFF
>.|TRBV19|.|TRBJ2-7
TGTGCCAGTAGTATAGGTACCTACGAGCAGTACTTC
CASSIGTYEQYF